The 25 T cell receptor beta chains presented below share a single source sample, sequenced in a study of T-cell memory formation after mild COVID-19 (TCRdb year 2021). The library was built by means of 5' RACE. Sequencer: Illumina NovaSeq 6000. TCRdb trimmed the raw reads at Q25, called clones with MiXCR and kept productive beta chains. Each record represents a unique CDR3 protein, reported with the most common genes and DNA among its rows. The sample table contains a few hundred thousand distinct CDR3 sequences; only one count was recorded for roughly 24% of them. Together, the top ten hold 7.5% to 10% of the sample. The source material was PBMCs or a T cell subset sorted from them (not recorded which). The receptors originated from an adult woman who had mild COVID-19 (a few samples of this study predate the infection). The sample titles of this study are shuffled in the database, so cell type and time point are left out; the donor was told from shared clones.

This clonotype was counted a few times. CDR3: CAISGGSGSQYEQYF. For the CDR3, the DNA is TGTGCCATCAGCGGGGGAAGCGGGAGCCAGTACGAGCAGTACTTC. The chain recombines TRBV10-3 with TRBJ2-7; 8 positions agree with TRBD2. Germline lookup yields CDR1 ENHRY and CDR2 SYGVKD. The CDR3 is 15 residues long. V lost 6 bases and J lost 4; bases outside the gene matches: 11.

This clonotype was observed a handful of times. This chain connects TRBV12-3 or TRBV12-4 to TRBJ2-1; 14 positions agree with TRBD2. V lost 4 bases, J lost 10 bases, and 9 bases stayed unmatched. CDR3 length: 16 amino acids. CDR3 nucleotide sequence: TGTGCCAGCAGTTCACAGGGGACTAGCGGGAGACGGGAGCAGTTCTTC. Translated: CASSSQGTSGRREQFF.

The chain links TRBV28 to TRBJ2-3, with TRBD2 identical over 11 bases. Per the germline V gene, CDR1 is MDHEN and CDR2 is SYDVKM. The CDR3 is 14 amino acids. J lost 7 bases, V lost 10 bases, and 10 bases had no gene match. The CDR3 region has the DNA TGTGCCACCGACCTAGCGGGAGGTGTGAATACGCAGTATTTT. It encodes CATDLAGGVNTQYF.

V gene TRBV12-3 or TRBV12-4 combines with J gene TRBJ2-3, with D possibly matching TRBD2 (5 bases). V was shortened by 8 bases and J by 5 bases, with 17 bases between the two germline ends. CDR3 length: 14 amino acids. The CDR3 sequence is CASYTRRKGDTQYF. The CDR3 region has the DNA TGTGCCAGCTATACTAGAAGAAAAGGAGATACGCAGTATTTT.

In its sample, this clonotype was seen a few times. The chain combines TRBV20-1 with TRBJ2-7; 12 bases are a match to TRBD2. The length of the CDR3 is 16 residues. The germline gives CDR1 DFQATT, CDR2 SNEGSKA (reference sequence). V lost 0 bases, J lost 2 bases, and 5 bases stayed unmatched. CDR3 DNA sequence: TGCAGTGCTAGAGACCCACTAGCGGGAGGAACCTACGAGCAGTACTTC. Its translation is CSARDPLAGGTYEQYF.

The V and J genes are TRBV7-9 and TRBJ2-7; D is unclear. This CDR3 has 11 residues. The germline gives CDR1 SEHNR, CDR2 FQNEAQ (reference sequence). V gave up 5 bases and J gave up 6 bases, with 8 bases separating them. DNA of the CDR3: TGTGCCAGCAGCCCACTACTCGAGCAGTACTTC. It encodes CASSPLLEQYF.

This sequence joins TRBV7-9 and TRBJ1-1; no firm D call. Germline-derived CDR1 and CDR2 are SEHNR and FQNEAQ (reference sequence). V shed 4 bases and J shed 3 bases, with 6 bases lying between them. This CDR3 spans 12 amino acids. CDR3 nucleotides: TGTGCCAGCAGCTCCCCGGACACTGAAGCTTTCTTT. This sequence encodes CASSSPDTEAFF.

This clonotype was detected only a few times. The rearrangement uses TRBV27 and TRBJ2-5; no reliable D call. V was shortened by 10 bases and J by 7 bases, with 7 bases between the two germline ends. Germline CDR1 is MNHEY and CDR2 is SMNVEV (reference sequence). The CDR3 has 9 amino acids. The CDR3 spells CATERTQYF. The CDR3 DNA reads TGTGCCACCGAGCGGACCCAGTACTTC.

This clonotype was seen more than once but under ten times. The CDR3: CASSEAPGANVLTF. The CDR3 nucleotides are TGTGCCAGCAGTGAAGCACCTGGGGCCAACGTCCTGACTTTC. The V call is TRBV2, the J call TRBJ2-6; D is unclear. The CDR3 has 14 residues. CDR1 is SNHLY, CDR2 FYNNEI, per germline. V was clipped by 0 bases and J by 2 bases, with 2 bases between them.

There are a few counts of this clonotype. The chain combines TRBV29-1 with TRBJ2-3; D is possibly TRBD2 (6 bases). Germline assignment: CDR1 SQVTM and CDR2 ANQGSEA. CDR3 length equals 13 residues. The V end lost 6 bases, the J end lost 6 bases, and 16 bases lay between the germline ends. The CDR3 DNA is TGCAGCGTGTGGGGACTTAGTAAGGATACGCAGTATTTT. Protein product: CSVWGLSKDTQYF.

This clonotype was seen more than once but under ten times. V usage is TRBV20-1 and J usage is TRBJ1-5; 7 bases map to TRBD1. V lost 5 bases and J lost 3; bases outside the gene matches: 13. CDR3 length equals 16 residues. Germline assignment: CDR1 DFQATT and CDR2 SNEGSKA (reference sequence). CDR3 bases: TGCAGTGCTGCGGTCATGGGACAGCGCTACAATCAGCCCCAGCATTTT. Residues: CSAAVMGQRYNQPQHF.

The chain links TRBV9 to TRBJ2-2, with D uncertain. The V end lost 0 bases, the J end lost 0 bases, and 3 bases lay between the germline ends. There are 14 residues in the CDR3. The germline V gene encodes CDR1 SGDLS and CDR2 YYNGEE. The CDR3: CASSVVANTGELFF. The CDR3 DNA is TGTGCCAGCAGCGTAGTAGCGAACACCGGGGAGCTGTTTTTT. The variable domain in full, with the rest retrieved from reference TRBV9 and TRBJ2-2, is DSGVTQTPKHLITATGQRVTLRCSPRSGDLSVYWYQQSLDQGLQFLIQYYNGEERAKGNILERFSAQQFPDLHSELNLSSLELGDSALYFCASSVVANTGELFFGEGSRLTVL.

This chain uses TRBV7-9 with TRBJ2-7; the D is unclear. Trimming took 5 bases from V and 5 from J, leaving 10 bases between them. The length of the CDR3 is 12 residues. Germline CDR1 is SEHNR and CDR2 is FQNEAQ (reference sequence). This CDR3 reads CASSAHLNEQYF. CDR3 DNA sequence: TGTGCCAGCAGCGCACACCTTAACGAGCAGTACTTC.

V gene TRBV4-1 combines with J gene TRBJ1-2; possibly TRBD1 for D (5 bases). Deletions cut 4 bases from V and 0 bases from J, with 12 bases between. The CDR3 runs to 15 residues. Germline CDR1 MGHRA, CDR2 YSYEKL. CDR3 DNA sequence: TGCGCCAGCAGCCCTTGGGGGGAATCTAACTATGGCTACACCTTC. This sequence encodes CASSPWGESNYGYTF.

The V call is TRBV24-1, the J call TRBJ2-3; 9 bases match TRBD2. V was pared by 4 bases and J by 4 bases, with 8 bases of the junction left unmatched. CDR1 KGHDR and CDR2 SFDVKD come from the germline V gene. The CDR3 runs 16 residues. In DNA form, the CDR3 reads TGTGCCACCAGTGAGGAGAGCGGGGGGAGGTCAGATACGCAGTATTTT. This encodes CATSEESGGRSDTQYF.

The rearrangement uses TRBV14 and TRBJ2-5; 12 bases fit TRBD2. The CDR3 is 15 residues long. Germline assignment: CDR1 SGHDN and CDR2 FVKESK. V lost 4 bases and J lost 4; bases outside the gene matches: 4. CDR3 protein: CASSLRTSGTETQYF. Here the CDR3 DNA reads TGTGCCAGCAGCCTCCGGACTAGCGGGACAGAGACCCAGTACTTC.

The rearrangement links TRBV5-1 to TRBJ2-7; D is perhaps TRBD2 (5 bases). Germline V gene sequence: CDR1 SGHRS, CDR2 YFSETQ. The CDR3 runs 14 residues. V shed 0 bases and J shed 7 bases, with 14 bases lying between them. DNA for the CDR3: TGCGCCAGCAGCTTGGCCGGGGTGGCTGGTGAGCAGTACTTC. Its protein is CASSLAGVAGEQYF.

The chain recombines TRBV28 with TRBJ2-1; D possibly uses TRBD1 or TRBD2 (6 bases each). The V end was cut by 5 bases, the J end by 5 bases, with 13 bases between. Germline-derived CDR1 and CDR2 are MDHEN and SYDVKM. CDR3 size: 14 residues. Here the CDR3 reads CASSRGLLDNEQFF. DNA for the CDR3: TGTGCCAGCAGTCGGGGGCTATTGGACAATGAGCAGTTCTTC. Variable domain in full (rest from reference TRBV28 and TRBJ2-1): DVKVTQSSRYLVKRTGEKVFLECVQDMDHENMFWYRQDPGLGLRLIYFSYDVKMKEKGDIPEGYSVSREKKERFSLILESASTNQTSMYLCASSRGLLDNEQFFGPGTRLTVL.

V and J are TRBV4-2 and TRBJ2-2; the D is unclear. Trimming cost V 4 bases and J 5 bases, with 14 bases left between them. The CDR3 has 15 residues. Germline-derived CDR1 and CDR2 are LGHNA and YNFKEQ. The chain's CDR3 is CASSPADPLTGELFF. CDR3 sequence (DNA): TGTGCCAGCAGCCCGGCGGATCCTTTAACCGGGGAGCTGTTTTTT.

This clonotype was found a few times. The V call is TRBV7-2, the J call TRBJ2-4; 8 nucleotides agree with TRBD2. V gave up 1 base and J gave up 2 bases; unmatched junction bases: 13. The germline gives CDR1 SGHTA, CDR2 FQGNSA. CDR3 length equals 19 residues. CDR3 protein: CASSLVGLAGVGSKNIQYF. CDR3 nucleotides: TGTGCCAGCAGCTTAGTTGGGCTAGCGGGTGTGGGGTCCAAAAACATTCAGTACTTC. Based on the CDR3 plus reference TRBV7-2 and TRBJ2-4, the full variable domain is GAGVSQSPSNKVTEKGKDVELRCDPISGHTALYWYRQSLGQGLEFLIYFQGNSAPDKSGLPSDRFSAERTGGSVSTLTIQRTQQEDSAVYLCASSLVGLAGVGSKNIQYFGAGTRLSVL.

This clonotype showed up many times. This chain links TRBV28 with TRBJ1-5; D gene unclear. V lost 8 bases and J lost 0, with 8 bases in between. The CDR3 totals 13 residues. Germline CDR1 is MDHEN and CDR2 is SYDVKM. The CDR3 loop is CASEADSNQPQHF. In DNA, the CDR3 is TGTGCCAGCGAAGCCGATAGCAATCAGCCCCAGCATTTT.

The V and J genes are TRBV7-6 and TRBJ2-5, with 10 bases fitting TRBD2. Trimming removed 4 bases from V and 7 bases from J; junction bases left unmatched: 9. From germline, CDR1 is SGHVS and CDR2 FNYEAQ. The CDR3 runs 15 residues. The CDR3 region has the DNA TGTGCCAGCAGCTGGGACCAAGCGGGAGGGGGGACCCAGTACTTC. It codes for CASSWDQAGGGTQYF.

In this sample, this clonotype turned up a few times. The V and J genes are TRBV15 and TRBJ2-1, with 10 bases aligning to TRBD2. CDR3 length: 16 amino acids. V shed 10 bases and J 6 bases; nucleotides not matched to a gene: 15. From germline, CDR1 is LNHNV and CDR2 YYDKDF (reference sequence). The CDR3 region has the DNA TGTGCCATCTCGGCCTTAGCGGGAGGAGTAGGCAATGAGCAGTTCTTC. Amino acids: CAISALAGGVGNEQFF.

Of note for this clonotype: A much larger clonotype is one base distant, so this may be a read error. The chain joins TRBV5-6 to TRBJ2-3; D is undetermined. The CDR3 extends over 14 amino acids. CDR1 SGHDT and CDR2 YYEEEE come from the germline V gene. Trimming took off 2 bases at V and 0 bases at J, with 7 bases between the two ends. For the CDR3, the DNA is TGTGCCAGCAGCTTCGGGTTTAGCACAGATACGCAGTATTTT. This translates into CASSFGFSTDTQYF.

This clonotype was counted only a few times. The chain recombines TRBV20-1 with TRBJ2-5; 11 bases align to TRBD2. This CDR3 has 16 residues. Germline CDR1 DFQATT, CDR2 SNEGSKA (reference sequence). V was clipped by 4 bases and J by 2 bases; unmatched bases: 9. CDR3 sequence (DNA): TGCAGTGCTATGAAGGCTAGCGGGGGGTTACAAGAGACCCAGTACTTC. It codes for CSAMKASGGLQETQYF.